Listed below are T cell receptor beta chains from one sample, sequenced in a study of metastatic and nonmetastatic thyroid tumors. Using MiXCR, TCRdb re-called clones from the PCR reads. The table shows fewer than 15,000 clones, with over 9.5% occurring only once. What was sequenced was blood. The receptors were sampled from a female donor with papillary thyroid cancer or a benign thyroid nodule (not recorded which). Some clones in this sample may be carry-over from other donors' samples. The CDR3 runs from the conserved cysteine through the conserved F or W. D genes are given only for firm matches.

NA TRBJ2-7 TRBV2 CASSDFETRGYEQYF
TRBD1 TRBJ2-7 TRBV7-8 CASSHGQAGEQYF
NA TRBJ2-7 TRBV30 CAWSVTAYEQYF
TRBD2 TRBJ2-1 TRBV20-1 CSATPGLWGNEQFF
NA TRBJ1-6 TRBV19 CASSEGQYGSPLHF
NA TRBJ2-7 TRBV2 CASSVAGPAYEQYF
TRBD1 TRBJ2-7 TRBV11-1 CASSPGKTGVTYEQYF
NA TRBJ2-7 TRBV5-8 CASSLKYEQYF
NA TRBJ2-1 TRBV12-3/TRBV12-4 CASSSLLGALEQFF
NA TRBJ2-2 TRBV30 CAWSVGARRGAGGELFF
TRBD2 TRBJ2-7 TRBV20-1 CSARESGSYEQYF
TRBD1 TRBJ2-1 TRBV6-1 CASSLNRDRVANEQFF
NA TRBJ1-1 TRBV10-2 CASRLQGGTEAFF
NA TRBJ1-5 TRBV6-5 CASSYRGINQPQHF
TRBD2 TRBJ2-3 TRBV20-1 CSPAGGTDTQYF
TRBD2 TRBJ2-2 TRBV12-3/TRBV12-4 CASTRGPGGTGELFF
TRBD2 TRBJ2-1 TRBV5-4 CASSLAGLAGGVVSYNEQFF
TRBD1 TRBJ2-6 TRBV11-2 CASSLFGTGTGANVLTF
NA TRBJ1-5 TRBV29-1 CSVRVDGNQPQHF
TRBD1 TRBJ1-1 TRBV11-2 CASSPGQENTEAFF
NA TRBJ1-4 TRBV6-2/TRBV6-3 CASSFYDATNEKLFF
TRBD1 TRBJ1-5 TRBV25-1 CASSGWDSDSNQPQHF
TRBD1 TRBJ1-3 TRBV7-8 CASSSGQGNTIYF
TRBD1 TRBJ2-1 TRBV5-4 CASTTGQGNYNEQFF
NA TRBJ2-5 TRBV6-5 CASSSAGHKYF
NA TRBJ2-3 TRBV4-3 CASSQGWGRIDTQYF
NA TRBJ1-5 TRBV7-8 CASSLLAEIGNQPQHF
TRBD1 TRBJ2-1 TRBV24-1 CATSDADRAQFF
NA TRBJ1-1 TRBV15 CATSRDTLMNTEAFF
TRBD2 TRBJ2-7 TRBV5-1 CASSSTSGSSGAYEQYF
TRBD2 TRBJ2-1 TRBV3-1 CASSQSMSGNKYNEQFF
NA TRBJ1-6 TRBV6-1 CASSEVNDGRPLHF
NA TRBJ1-4 TRBV7-9 CASSLGGGPKHEKLFF
NA TRBJ2-5 TRBV5-6 CASSLGYWETQYF
NA TRBJ1-3 TRBV6-1 CASSQLQGNTIYF
NA TRBJ2-3 TRBV28 CASSLTGKTYEQYF
TRBD2 TRBJ2-1 TRBV3-1 CASSRLGTSGKGPPGNEQFF
TRBD1 TRBJ2-1 TRBV7-3 CASSGGQTSYNEQFF
TRBD1 TRBJ1-2 TRBV7-6 CASSLLQGGGYTF
TRBD2 TRBJ2-3 TRBV6-4 CASSPSSGSGADTQYF
TRBD2 TRBJ2-1 TRBV6-1 CASSDASGVVYNEQFF
NA TRBJ2-1 TRBV11-3 CASSLAREQFF
TRBD2 TRBJ2-1 TRBV6-2/TRBV6-3 CASSLLAGIHEQFF
NA TRBJ2-7 TRBV7-6 CASSLGGYYEQYF
TRBD1 TRBJ2-2 TRBV30 CDWNQGAIGALFF
NA TRBJ2-7 TRBV5-1 CASSLGLGTTYEQYF
TRBD2 TRBJ2-7 TRBV6-1 CASKASGVYEQYF
NA TRBJ2-1 TRBV28 CASNLGTHDNEQFF
NA TRBJ1-5 TRBV15 CATSRGGVGYGRASNQPQHF
NA TRBJ1-1 TRBV10-3 CAAHPVGGRNTEAFF
TRBD1 TRBJ1-6 TRBV20-1 CSASSGTGRRNSPLHF
TRBD1 TRBJ1-4 TRBV7-9 CASSVQGTNEKLFF
TRBD2 TRBJ2-1 TRBV3-1 CASSLGLAVVNEQFF
NA TRBJ2-1 TRBV11-2 CASIPPLGRDYNDQFF
TRBD1 TRBJ2-5 TRBV11-2 CASSPTGFQETQYF